Sequencing of this TCR beta chain was carried out in a study of blood T cell repertoires in COVID-19. As handled by the study authors: Nucleated cell number was recorded as an estimate derived from reference gene primer amplification. Assay: immunoSEQ multiplex PCR; the TCRdb copy retains only in-frame clones and omits some. D and trimming come from the DNA, and the V and J calls and clone size come from that table. The sample contains roughly 36,000 clones, about 87% of which appear only once. There are 15 residues in the CDR3. V dropped 6 bases and J dropped 10; count of bases not matched to a gene: 13. The germline V gene has CDR1 MNHEY and CDR2 SVGAGI.

The material sequenced was peripheral blood. The TCR comes from a man older than 75 with active COVID-19. The J gene is TRBJ2-2, the V gene TRBV6-5; 8 positions agree with TRBD2. The CDR3 is CASSPGGAGVVELFF. Written as DNA, the CDR3 is TGTGCCAGCAGCCCCGGGGGGGCGGGCGTTGTGGAGCTGTTTTTT.